The rows below give T cell receptor beta chains drawn from one sample of a study of monozygotic twins with inflammatory bowel disease. TCRdb re-analyzed the 5' RACE reads; it lists each CDR3 protein once, without DNA. This sample contains 440,000 or so distinct CDR3 sequences. The specimen was blood. The receptors derive from a human donor with ulcerative colitis or Crohn's disease, or a healthy co-twin of an affected twin (not recorded which). Each CDR3 is given with its conserved first and last residue.

j_gene: TRBJ2-3; v_gene: TRBV7-2; CDR3aa: CASSTSASTDTQYF
j_gene: TRBJ2-3; v_gene: TRBV27; CDR3aa: CASSLSDETDTQYF
j_gene: TRBJ2-7; v_gene: TRBV9; CDR3aa: CASSVALGQGSNEQYF
j_gene: TRBJ1-2; v_gene: TRBV27; CDR3aa: CASSSTLRVTFDGYTF
j_gene: TRBJ1-1; v_gene: TRBV25-1; CDR3aa: CASSAGVVTEAFF
j_gene: TRBJ1-1; v_gene: TRBV11-2; CDR3aa: CASSLEASLNTEAFF
j_gene: TRBJ1-2; v_gene: TRBV7-4; CDR3aa: CASSADGQGNYGYTF
j_gene: TRBJ2-1; v_gene: TRBV6-1; CDR3aa: CASSPDRPAYNEQFF
j_gene: TRBJ2-1; v_gene: TRBV2; CDR3aa: CASIKDSNNEQFF
j_gene: TRBJ2-3; v_gene: TRBV28; CDR3aa: CASSSPRLTGKDTQYF
j_gene: TRBJ1-6; v_gene: TRBV19; CDR3aa: CASSGPGHSPLHF
j_gene: TRBJ1-5; v_gene: TRBV7-8; CDR3aa: CASSQFGPSGSNQPQHF
j_gene: TRBJ2-2; v_gene: TRBV15; CDR3aa: CATSGPGTPNTGELFF
j_gene: TRBJ1-5; v_gene: TRBV20-1; CDR3aa: CSAATGLSNQPQHF
j_gene: TRBJ2-1; v_gene: TRBV20-1; CDR3aa: CSAADYGGEQFF
j_gene: TRBJ1-6; v_gene: TRBV20-1; CDR3aa: CSASGTGSYNSPLHF
j_gene: TRBJ2-3; v_gene: TRBV9; CDR3aa: CASSVAGTTDTQYF
j_gene: TRBJ1-1; v_gene: TRBV11-2; CDR3aa: CASSKDVRAEAFF
j_gene: TRBJ1-6; v_gene: TRBV5-4; CDR3aa: CASSLASYNSPLHF
j_gene: TRBJ1-4; v_gene: TRBV29-1; CDR3aa: CSALGQGQEKLFF
j_gene: TRBJ1-5; v_gene: TRBV7-2; CDR3aa: CASSLGGSFTNQPQHF
j_gene: TRBJ2-1; v_gene: TRBV7-2; CDR3aa: CASSSTIRPNEQFF
j_gene: TRBJ1-2; v_gene: TRBV10-3; CDR3aa: CAISESGQGDYGYTF
j_gene: TRBJ1-5; v_gene: TRBV4-1; CDR3aa: CASSQDQDRGNQPQHF
j_gene: TRBJ2-6; v_gene: TRBV10-3; CDR3aa: CAIKVGATSSGANVLTF
j_gene: TRBJ1-2; v_gene: TRBV20-1; CDR3aa: CSASSGINYGYTF
j_gene: TRBJ2-1; v_gene: TRBV12-3/TRBV12-4; CDR3aa: CASSSFMGGASYNEQFF
j_gene: TRBJ2-2; v_gene: TRBV18; CDR3aa: CASSTSSAGELFF
j_gene: TRBJ1-4; v_gene: TRBV28; CDR3aa: CASSDSWQGLEKLFF
j_gene: TRBJ1-2; v_gene: TRBV7-2; CDR3aa: CASSLGQGVVYGYTF
j_gene: TRBJ1-1; v_gene: TRBV7-9; CDR3aa: CASSYTTGNDEAFF